This T cell receptor (beta chain) derives from a study of T cell responses to AZD1222 COVID-19 vaccine. Study results and caveats: Recipients of two AZD1222 doses showed rising Spike-specific TCR breadth and depth. Every sample of the repertoires postdated the peak T cell response.

Per germline, CDR1 SGHRS and CDR2 YFSETQ. V dropped 7 bases and J dropped 10 bases, with 15 bases sitting between them. CDR3 length: 12 residues. A remark on this clone: Its antigen is undetermined.

Produced via immunoSEQ multiplex PCR; TCRdb's table is partial and in-frame only. The data show more than 100,000 clones, 92% seen once. This clonotype originated in an adult in good health. The gene calls are TRBV5-1 and TRBJ2-1; weak D call: TRBD2 (5 bases). The material was peripheral blood, obtained on day 0 of AZD1222 vaccination. CDR3 sequence reads: CASRATNREQFF. CDR3 sequence (DNA): TGCGCCAGCCGCGCGACTAACAGAGAGCAGTTCTTC.